This passage covers 24 T cell receptor beta chains from one sample sequenced in a study of blood T cell repertoires in COVID-19. Profiled with immunoSEQ multiplex PCR; TCRdb holds only in-frame clones, not every one. The table lists over 250,000 clones, about 90% of them singletons. Sequencing was done on a sample of PBMCs or T cells enriched from blood (not recorded which). The receptors were gathered from a woman aged 55-70 years who had recovered from COVID-19.

The gene calls are TRBV5-4 and TRBJ1-1; no firm D call. Deletions cut 0 bases from V and 0 bases from J, with 12 bases between. Germline V lookup: CDR1 SGHNT, CDR2 YYREEE (reference sequence). The CDR3 loop spans 16 amino acids. The CDR3: CASSLGAGGMNTEAFF. CDR3 in DNA: TGTGCCAGCAGCTTGGGGGCTGGAGGGATGAACACTGAAGCTTTCTTT.

V gene TRBV5-3 combines with J gene TRBJ1-2; 8 bases map to TRBD1. TRBV5-3 is an ORF, with its function uncertain. V gave up 5 bases and J gave up 4 bases; unmatched junction bases: 13. The CDR3 spans 16 residues. This chain's CDR3 is CARRQYRDRLLYGYTF. DNA of the CDR3: TGTGCCAGAAGGCAATACCGGGACAGGCTACTCTATGGCTACACCTTC.

The V call is TRBV24-1, the J call TRBJ2-5, with 9 bases matching TRBD2. Germline-derived CDR1 and CDR2 are KGHDR and SFDVKD. The junction had 8 bases not matched to a gene; V was cut back by 10 bases and J by 3 bases. The CDR3 spans 14 residues. The CDR3 DNA reads as TGTGCCACTATGGATGGCGGGAGGGAAGAGACCCAGTACTTC. This encodes CATMDGGREETQYF.

This clone was seen just once. The gene calls are TRBV5-6 and TRBJ2-1; D gene unclear. Germline CDR1 and CDR2: SGHDT and YYEEEE. This CDR3 comprises 17 residues. V was pared by 1 base and J by 5 bases, with 19 bases between. The CDR3 region has the DNA TGTGCCAGCAGCTTGACGTTAGCTAACAAAAAACACAATGAGCAGTTCTTC. Encoded protein: CASSLTLANKKHNEQFF.

The chain is built from TRBV10-2 and TRBJ1-6; D is undetermined. The V gene lost 10 bases and the J gene lost 10 bases, with 17 bases spanning the gap. The CDR3 has 13 residues. Germline CDR1 is WSHSY and CDR2 is SAAADI. CDR3 coding DNA: TGCGCCACCAGACTACAATTCGGGTCACCCCTCCACTTT. Residues: CATRLQFGSPLHF.

This sequence joins TRBV29-1 and TRBJ2-1; 11 bases fit TRBD2. This CDR3 has 16 amino acids. The trim removed 4 bases at V and 4 bases at J, leaving 9 bases unmatched. The germline V gene has CDR1 SQVTM and CDR2 ANQGSEA. CDR3 amino acids: CSVVFGTSGRYNEQFF. The CDR3 region has the DNA TGCAGCGTTGTTTTCGGGACTAGCGGAAGATACAATGAGCAGTTCTTC.

This chain connects TRBV28 to TRBJ1-1; D ambiguous. The CDR3 sequence is 19 residues long. V dropped 2 bases and J dropped 2 bases, with 24 bases sitting between them. Germline CDR1 MDHEN, CDR2 SYDVKM. In nucleotides, the CDR3 is TGTGCCAGCAGTTTAGGTTGGCAAGACTCTCCCAAATTAAACACTGAAGCTTTCTTT. Translated, it gives CASSLGWQDSPKLNTEAFF.

The V gene is TRBV6-1, the J gene TRBJ1-2; 7 positions agree with TRBD1. The CDR3 consists of 16 residues. Germline loops: CDR1 MNHNS, CDR2 SASEGT. The junction had 13 bases not matched to a gene; V was cut back by 2 bases and J by 7 bases. CDR3 DNA sequence: TGTGCCAGCAGTGAACCCCGACAGGGTGGTCGGTCTGGCTACACCTTC. Translation: CASSEPRQGGRSGYTF.

The V call is TRBV7-2, the J call TRBJ2-2; D is undetermined. This CDR3 comprises 15 residues. Germline CDR1 reads SGHTA; CDR2 reads FQGNSA. The V end was cut by 1 base, the J end by 5 bases, with 11 bases between. The CDR3 here is CASSLVAGRTGELFF. As DNA, the CDR3 is TGTGCCAGCAGCTTAGTGGCAGGTCGGACCGGGGAGCTGTTTTTT.

The chain joins TRBV5-1 to TRBJ1-5; 9 bases are a match to TRBD1. After removal of 2 bases from V and 4 bases from J, the junction contained 7 bases not matched to a gene. The CDR3 covers 16 residues. Germline loops: CDR1 SGHRS, CDR2 YFSETQ. CDR3 amino acids: CASSFGTGGKNQPQHF. The CDR3 coding sequence is TGCGCCAGCAGCTTTGGAACAGGGGGCAAAAATCAGCCCCAGCATTTT.

This chain uses TRBV7-9 with TRBJ1-2, with 7 bases matching TRBD1. Per germline, CDR1 SEHNR and CDR2 FQNEAQ (reference sequence). V shed 7 bases and J 5 bases; nucleotides not matched to a gene: 4. CDR3 length equals 12 residues. This CDR3 reads CASNGQVYGYTF. CDR3 nucleotides: TGTGCCAGCAACGGACAGGTGTATGGCTACACCTTC.

The rearrangement uses TRBV11-3 and TRBJ1-1, with 7 bases identical to TRBD1. In germline, CDR1 is SGHNT, CDR2 YENEEA. The J segment lost 4 bases and the V segment lost 5 bases, leaving 4 bases of the junction unmatched. The CDR3 runs 13 residues. Here the CDR3 DNA reads TGTGCCAGCAGCACACAGGGGAGCACTGAAGCTTTCTTT. Translation gives CASSTQGSTEAFF. Complete variable domain (other parts from reference TRBV11-3 and TRBJ1-1): EAGVVQSPRYKIIEKKQPVAFWCNPISGHNTLYWYLQNLGQGPELLIRYENEEAVDDSQLPKDRFSAERLKGVDSTLKIQPAELGDSAVYLCASSTQGSTEAFFGQGTRLTVV.

The rearrangement links TRBV19 to TRBJ2-2; maybe TRBD2 (6 bases). Trimming shortened V by 3 bases and J by 1 base, and 9 bases separated the two germline ends. Germline CDR1 LNHDA, CDR2 SQIVND (reference sequence). The CDR3 covers 15 residues. Here the CDR3 reads CASSINSGNTGELFF. DNA of the CDR3: TGTGCCAGTAGTATTAATAGCGGGAACACCGGGGAGCTGTTTTTT.

This clone was seen once. The CDR3 spells CASSPAAGGPNEQFF. In nucleotides, the CDR3 is TGTGCCAGCAGCCCCGCAGCGGGAGGGCCCAATGAGCAGTTCTTC. V usage is TRBV7-3 and J usage is TRBJ2-1; 10 bases are a match to TRBD2. The CDR3 is 15 residues long. The germline CDR1 and CDR2 sequences are SGHTA and FQGTGA. The ends lost 5 bases at V and 6 bases at J; junction bases unmatched: 7.

The chain joins TRBV19 to TRBJ1-6; 10 nucleotides agree with TRBD1. The germline V gene has CDR1 LNHDA and CDR2 SQIVND (reference sequence). V lost 4 bases to trimming and J lost 9 bases; unmatched junction nucleotides: 3. The CDR3 consists of 14 residues. Here the CDR3 DNA reads TGTGCCAGTAGTACCGACAGGGGGCTTTCACCCCTCCACTTT. Translating gives CASSTDRGLSPLHF.

The chain links TRBV24-1 to TRBJ2-5; TRBD1 matches 9 bases. Germline CDR1 and CDR2: KGHDR and SFDVKD. There are 13 residues in the CDR3. J gave up 3 bases and V 8 bases, and 3 bases lay outside the gene matches. The CDR3 protein is CATKDRGKETQYF. CDR3 DNA: TGTGCCACCAAGGACAGGGGAAAAGAGACCCAGTACTTC.

The chain employs TRBV28 and TRBJ1-1, with 11 positions matching TRBD1. The CDR3 consists of 13 residues. Germline values: CDR1 MDHEN, CDR2 SYDVKM. J was trimmed by 8 bases and V by 6 bases; bases with no gene match: 5. The DNA of the CDR3 is TGTGCCAGCAGCGGGACAGGGGGGTTGGAAGCTTTCTTT. Translated, it gives CASSGTGGLEAFF.

V gene TRBV28 combines with J gene TRBJ1-2; 8 nucleotides line up with TRBD1. The CDR3 runs to 13 residues. Germline V gene lookup returns CDR1 MDHEN and CDR2 SYDVKM. J lost 4 bases, V lost 6 bases, and 4 bases had no gene match. For the CDR3, the DNA is TGTGCCAGCAGGGGAGACAGGGGCTATGGCTACACCTTC. Protein product: CASRGDRGYGYTF.

The gene calls are TRBV9 and TRBJ1-1; tentative D call: TRBD1 (6 bases). This CDR3 is built from 14 residues. Germline CDR1 and CDR2: SGDLS and YYNGEE. Trimming removed 0 bases from V and 1 base from J, with 7 bases in between. The chain's CDR3 is CASSVVGQNTEAFF. Written as DNA, the CDR3 is TGTGCCAGCAGCGTAGTGGGACAGAACACTGAAGCTTTCTTT.

The chain joins TRBV30 to TRBJ2-3, with a tentative D call TRBD2 (6 bases). This CDR3 is 14 amino acids long. Trimming took 1 base from V and 1 from J, leaving 9 bases between them. Germline V gene data show CDR1 as GTSNPN and CDR2 as SVGIG (reference sequence). The CDR3: CAWSGWGGTDTQYF. DNA for the CDR3: TGTGCCTGGAGTGGTTGGGGGGGCACAGATACGCAGTATTTT.

V and J are TRBV7-5 and TRBJ1-5; the table's D gene call, TRBD1, was not cross checked with the DNA. TRBV7-5 has pseudogene status. CDR3 size: 13 residues. CDR3 region: CARRSDLGQPQHF. Written as DNA, the CDR3 is TGTGCCAGAAGGTCCGACCTGGGCCAGCCCCAGCATTTT.

This chain uses TRBV10-3 with TRBJ1-2; tentative D call: TRBD1 (6 bases). V was clipped by 10 bases and J by 3 bases, with 18 bases between them. This CDR3 contains 14 residues. Germline loops: CDR1 ENHRY, CDR2 SYGVKD. The CDR3 reads CATRGGGRHYGYTF. In nucleotides, the CDR3 is TGTGCCACCCGGGGCGGGGGCCGGCACTATGGCTACACCTTC.

This chain uses TRBV30 with TRBJ1-5; no definite D call. Deletions cut 0 bases from V and 2 bases from J, with 8 bases between. This CDR3 region has 14 residues. The germline CDR1 and CDR2 sequences are GTSNPN and SVGIG (reference sequence). The CDR3 sequence: CAWSVRVGNQPQHF. In DNA, the CDR3 is TGTGCCTGGAGTGTACGGGTGGGCAATCAGCCCCAGCATTTT.

The rearrangement joins TRBV28 to TRBJ1-5; no reliable D call. Germline loops: CDR1 MDHEN, CDR2 SYDVKM. The CDR3 is 15 residues long. V shed 6 bases and J shed 4 bases, with 16 bases lying between them. As DNA, the CDR3 is TGTGCCAGCAGACGGTCAGGAGGAGAGAATCAGCCCCAGCATTTT. Its translation: CASRRSGGENQPQHF.